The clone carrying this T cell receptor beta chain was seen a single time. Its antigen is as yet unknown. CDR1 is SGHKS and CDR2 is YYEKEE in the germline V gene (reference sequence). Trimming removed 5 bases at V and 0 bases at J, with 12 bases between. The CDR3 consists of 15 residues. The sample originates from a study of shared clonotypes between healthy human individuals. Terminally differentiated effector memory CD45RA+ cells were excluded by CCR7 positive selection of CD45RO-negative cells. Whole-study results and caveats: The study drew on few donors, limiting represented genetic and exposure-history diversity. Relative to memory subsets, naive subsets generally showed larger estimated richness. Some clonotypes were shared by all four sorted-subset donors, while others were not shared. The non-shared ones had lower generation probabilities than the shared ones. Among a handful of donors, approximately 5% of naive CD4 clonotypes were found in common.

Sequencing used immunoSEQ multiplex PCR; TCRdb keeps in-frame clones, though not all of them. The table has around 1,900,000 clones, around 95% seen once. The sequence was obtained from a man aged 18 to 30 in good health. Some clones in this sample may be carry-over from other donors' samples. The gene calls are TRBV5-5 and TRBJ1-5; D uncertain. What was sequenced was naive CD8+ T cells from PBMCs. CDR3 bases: TGTGCCAGCAGAGCTACACAGAATAGCAATCAGCCCCAGCATTTT. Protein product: CASRATQNSNQPQHF.